Listed below are T cell receptor beta chains from one sample, sequenced in a study of blood T cell repertoires in COVID-19. TCRdb keeps only in-frame clones here, not all; method: immunoSEQ multiplex PCR. There are 50,000 to 80,000 clones in the sample; 70% to 90% occur only once, and approximately 7% lies in the top ten. Sequencing used peripheral blood. The receptors come from a man between 50 and 59 years old with active COVID-19. CDR3s leave out the opening cysteine and the closing phenylalanine or tryptophan. Each record gives: CDR3 protein, J gene, V gene, CDR3 length.

CDR3: ASTNGVGAYGYT
J: TRBJ1-2
V: TRBV13
length: 12

CDR3: ASSDLGAPRGEAF
J: TRBJ1-1
V: TRBV2
length: 13

CDR3: ASSIGVGRTGINYGYT
J: TRBJ1-2
V: TRBV19
length: 16

CDR3: ASSQDPDRTYEQY
J: TRBJ2-7
V: TRBV4-2
length: 13

CDR3: AISEGGTSGRQDTQY
J: TRBJ2-3
V: TRBV10-3
length: 15

CDR3: ASSATSGTDTQY
J: TRBJ2-3
V: TRBV5-1
length: 12

CDR3: ASSPDGSGQPQH
J: TRBJ1-5
V: TRBV9
length: 12

CDR3: ASSSVPGREGAPLH
J: TRBJ1-6
V: TRBV5-1
length: 14

CDR3: ASSSGTGGDGYT
J: TRBJ1-2
V: TRBV5-1
length: 12

CDR3: ASSVRVDQPQH
J: TRBJ1-5
V: TRBV7-6
length: 11

CDR3: ASSVPSGRNTDTQY
J: TRBJ2-3
V: TRBV28
length: 14

CDR3: ASSLGGQLNSPLH
J: TRBJ1-6
V: TRBV7-2
length: 13

CDR3: ASSYGQGEAF
J: TRBJ1-1
V: TRBV12-3/TRBV12-4
length: 10

CDR3: ASSYRAQTYEQY
J: TRBJ2-7
V: TRBV2
length: 12

CDR3: ASSLEGRNEQF
J: TRBJ2-1
V: TRBV7-8
length: 11

CDR3: ASSELSSGRVRNEQF
J: TRBJ2-1
V: TRBV25-1
length: 15

CDR3: ASSLFPGELF
J: TRBJ2-2
V: TRBV6-5
length: 10

CDR3: ASSSRDSPYGYT
J: TRBJ1-2
V: TRBV3-1/TRBV3-2
length: 12

CDR3: ASSGLGPGDTEAF
J: TRBJ1-1
V: TRBV2
length: 13

CDR3: ASSSPYEQY
J: TRBJ2-7
V: TRBV7-9
length: 9